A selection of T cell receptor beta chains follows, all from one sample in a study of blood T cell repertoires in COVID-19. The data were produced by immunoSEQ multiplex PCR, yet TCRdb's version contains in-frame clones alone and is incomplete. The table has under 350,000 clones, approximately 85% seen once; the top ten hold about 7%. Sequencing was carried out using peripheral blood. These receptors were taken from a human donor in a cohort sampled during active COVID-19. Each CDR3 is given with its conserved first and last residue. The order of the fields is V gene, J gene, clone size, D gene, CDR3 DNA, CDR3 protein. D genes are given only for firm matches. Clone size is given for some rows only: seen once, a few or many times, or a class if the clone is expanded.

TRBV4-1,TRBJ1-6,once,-,TGCGCCAGCAGCCAAGTTAGCGTAGATTCACCCCTCCACTTT,CASSQVSVDSPLHF
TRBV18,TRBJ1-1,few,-,TGTGCCAGCTCACCCGAGAGGGGGAGAGGGATGGGAGCTTTCTTT,CASSPERGRGMGAFF
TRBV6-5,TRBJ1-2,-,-,TGTGCCAGCAGTTACTCCGGAGGGGATCCCTATGGCTACACCTTC,CASSYSGGDPYGYTF
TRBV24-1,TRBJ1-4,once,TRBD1,TGTGCCACCAGTGATTTTGGGACAGGGGATCCAACTAATGAAAAACTGTTTTTT,CATSDFGTGDPTNEKLFF
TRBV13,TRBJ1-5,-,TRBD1,TGTGCCAGCAGCTTATCGGGACAGGGTAATCAGCCCCAGCATTTT,CASSLSGQGNQPQHF
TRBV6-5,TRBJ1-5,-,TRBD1,TGTGCCAGCACCCCGAGGGACAGTGGGGGTCAGCCCCAGCATTTT,CASTPRDSGGQPQHF
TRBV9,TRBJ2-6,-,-,TGTGCCAGCAGGGGCTACGGTGGGGCCAACGTCCTGACTTTC,CASRGYGGANVLTF
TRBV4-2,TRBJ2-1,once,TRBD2,TGTGCCAGCAGCCAAGCACGGCGGGGGGGAGATGAGCAGTTCTTC,CASSQARRGGDEQFF
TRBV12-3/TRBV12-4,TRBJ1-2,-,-,TGTGCCAGCAGTAACACAAACCTTGATGGCTACACCTTC,CASSNTNLDGYTF
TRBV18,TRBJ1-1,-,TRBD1,TGTGCCAGCTCACCATCAGGGGGCGCCGGGGGCACTGAAGCTTTCTTT,CASSPSGGAGGTEAFF
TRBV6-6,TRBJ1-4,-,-,TGTGCCACCGCAGGGTATTCTAATGAAAAACTGTTTTTT,CATAGYSNEKLFF
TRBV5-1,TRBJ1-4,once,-,TGCGCCAGCAGCTTGGCCAGAGCGGGGGGTGAAAAACTGTTTTTT,CASSLARAGGEKLFF
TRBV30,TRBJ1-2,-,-,TGTGCCTGGAGTGCCACAGAACCCTATGGCTACACCTTC,CAWSATEPYGYTF